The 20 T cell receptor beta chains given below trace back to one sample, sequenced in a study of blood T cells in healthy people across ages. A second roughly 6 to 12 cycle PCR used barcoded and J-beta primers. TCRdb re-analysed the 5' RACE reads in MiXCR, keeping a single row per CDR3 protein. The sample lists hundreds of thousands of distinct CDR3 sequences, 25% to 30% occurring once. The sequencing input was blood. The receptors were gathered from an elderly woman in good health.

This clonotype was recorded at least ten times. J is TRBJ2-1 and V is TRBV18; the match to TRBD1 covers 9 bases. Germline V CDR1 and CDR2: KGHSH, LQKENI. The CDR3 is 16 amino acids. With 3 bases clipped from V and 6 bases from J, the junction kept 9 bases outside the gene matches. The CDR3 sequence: CASSPGGQGPSNEQFF. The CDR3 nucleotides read TGTGCCAGCTCACCCGGAGGACAGGGGCCCTCCAATGAGCAGTTCTTC.

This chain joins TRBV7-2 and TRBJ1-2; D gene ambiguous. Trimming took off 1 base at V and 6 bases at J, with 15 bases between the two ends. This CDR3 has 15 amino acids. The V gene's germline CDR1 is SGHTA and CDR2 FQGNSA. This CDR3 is CASSLVGYGNNGYTF. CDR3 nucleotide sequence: TGTGCCAGCAGCTTAGTGGGTTACGGTAATAATGGCTACACCTTC.

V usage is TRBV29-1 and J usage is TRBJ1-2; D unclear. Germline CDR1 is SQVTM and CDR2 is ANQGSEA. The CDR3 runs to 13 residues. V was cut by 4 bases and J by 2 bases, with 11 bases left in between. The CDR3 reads CSVAREANYGYTF. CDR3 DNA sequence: TGCAGCGTTGCCAGAGAAGCCAACTATGGCTACACCTTC.

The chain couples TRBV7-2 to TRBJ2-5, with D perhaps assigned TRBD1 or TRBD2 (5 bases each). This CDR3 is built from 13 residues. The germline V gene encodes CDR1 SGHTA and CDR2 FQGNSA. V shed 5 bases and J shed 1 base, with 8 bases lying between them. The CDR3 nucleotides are TGTGCCAGCAGCGAGGGGTCCCAAGAGACCCAGTACTTC. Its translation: CASSEGSQETQYF.

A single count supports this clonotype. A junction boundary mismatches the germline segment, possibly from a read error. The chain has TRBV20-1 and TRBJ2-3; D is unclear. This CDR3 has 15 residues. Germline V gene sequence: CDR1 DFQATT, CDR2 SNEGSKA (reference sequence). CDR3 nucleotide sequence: TGCGGTGCTACAGCATCAGCCCTGGGCACAGATACGCAGTATTTT. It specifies CGATASALGTDTQYF.

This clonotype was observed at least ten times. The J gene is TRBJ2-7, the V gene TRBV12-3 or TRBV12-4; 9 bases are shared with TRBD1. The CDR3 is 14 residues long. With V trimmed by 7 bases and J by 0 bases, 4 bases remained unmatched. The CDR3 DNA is TGTGCCAGCACCGGACAGGGGCACTCCTACGAGCAGTACTTC. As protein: CASTGQGHSYEQYF.

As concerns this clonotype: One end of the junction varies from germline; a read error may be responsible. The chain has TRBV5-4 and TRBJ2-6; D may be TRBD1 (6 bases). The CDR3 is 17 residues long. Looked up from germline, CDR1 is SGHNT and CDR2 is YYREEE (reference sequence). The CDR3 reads CASSTAGTTSGANVRTF. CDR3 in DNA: TGTGCCAGCAGCACGGCCGGGACAACTTCTGGGGCCAACGTCCGGACTTTC.

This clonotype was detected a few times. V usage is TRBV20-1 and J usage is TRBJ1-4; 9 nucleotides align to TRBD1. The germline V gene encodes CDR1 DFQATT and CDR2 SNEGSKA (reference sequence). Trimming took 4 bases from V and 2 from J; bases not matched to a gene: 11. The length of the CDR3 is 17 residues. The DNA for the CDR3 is TGCAGTGCTATTGCACAGGGGGCAATGGGGACTAATGAAAAACTGTTTTTT. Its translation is CSAIAQGAMGTNEKLFF.

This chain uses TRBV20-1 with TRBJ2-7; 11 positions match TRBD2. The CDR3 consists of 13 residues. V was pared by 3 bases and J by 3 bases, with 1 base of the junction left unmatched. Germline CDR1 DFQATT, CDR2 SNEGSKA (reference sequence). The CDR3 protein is CSARTSGDYEQYF. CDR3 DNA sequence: TGCAGTGCTAGGACTAGCGGGGACTACGAGCAGTACTTC.

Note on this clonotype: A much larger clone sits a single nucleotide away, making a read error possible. CDR3 in DNA: TGCAGTGCACCGGGGCCTCCGAGCTCCTACAATGAGCAGTACTTC. This encodes CSAPGPPSSYNEQYF. This chain connects TRBV20-1 to TRBJ2-1; D is perhaps TRBD1 or TRBD2 (5 bases each). The closer fit of TRBJ2-7 to the DNA end suggests the J call may be wrong. Per the germline V gene, CDR1 is DFQATT and CDR2 is SNEGSKA (reference sequence). The CDR3 covers 15 residues.

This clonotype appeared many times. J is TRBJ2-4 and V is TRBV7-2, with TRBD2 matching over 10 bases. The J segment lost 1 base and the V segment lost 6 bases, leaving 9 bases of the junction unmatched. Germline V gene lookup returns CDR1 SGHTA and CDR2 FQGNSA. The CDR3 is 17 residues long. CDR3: CASSTSGGGRAKNIQYF. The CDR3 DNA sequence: TGTGCCAGCAGTACGAGCGGGGGGGGTCGGGCCAAAAACATTCAGTACTTC.

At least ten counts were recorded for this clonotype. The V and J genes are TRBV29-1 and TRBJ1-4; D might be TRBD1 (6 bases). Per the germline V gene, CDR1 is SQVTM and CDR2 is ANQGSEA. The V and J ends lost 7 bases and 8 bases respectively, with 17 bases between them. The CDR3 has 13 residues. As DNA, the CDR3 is TGCAGCGGTGGGACACCAACTCGGGAAAAACTGTTTTTT. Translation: CSGGTPTREKLFF.

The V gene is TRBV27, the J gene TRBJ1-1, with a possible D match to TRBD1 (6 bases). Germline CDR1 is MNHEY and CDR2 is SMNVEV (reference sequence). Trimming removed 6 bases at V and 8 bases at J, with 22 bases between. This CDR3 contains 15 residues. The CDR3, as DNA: TGTGCCAGCAGCCCTCACCGGGGCGGGGGCAACGAAGCTTTCTTT. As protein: CASSPHRGGGNEAFF.

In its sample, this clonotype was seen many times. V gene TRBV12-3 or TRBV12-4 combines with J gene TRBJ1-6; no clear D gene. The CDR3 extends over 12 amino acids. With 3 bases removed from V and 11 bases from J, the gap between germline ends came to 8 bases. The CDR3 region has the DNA TGTGCCAGCAGTTTCACGCGGCCACCCCTCCACTTT. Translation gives CASSFTRPPLHF.

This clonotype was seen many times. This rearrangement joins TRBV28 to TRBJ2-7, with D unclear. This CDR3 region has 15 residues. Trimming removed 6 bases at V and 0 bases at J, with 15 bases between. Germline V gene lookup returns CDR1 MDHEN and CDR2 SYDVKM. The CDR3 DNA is TGTGCCAGCAGCGGCGGCCCAGGTTTCTCCTACGAGCAGTACTTC. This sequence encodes CASSGGPGFSYEQYF.

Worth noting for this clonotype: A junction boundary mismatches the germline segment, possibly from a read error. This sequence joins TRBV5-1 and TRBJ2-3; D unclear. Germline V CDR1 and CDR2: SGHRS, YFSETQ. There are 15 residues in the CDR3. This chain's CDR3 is CTSSYDTTGTDTQYF. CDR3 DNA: TGCACCAGCAGTTATGACACTACTGGCACAGATACGCAGTATTTT.

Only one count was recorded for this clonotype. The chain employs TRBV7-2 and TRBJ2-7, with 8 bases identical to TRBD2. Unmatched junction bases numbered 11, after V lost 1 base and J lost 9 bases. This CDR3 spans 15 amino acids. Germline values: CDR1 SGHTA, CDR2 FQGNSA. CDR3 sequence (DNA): TGTGCCAGCAGCTTAGTCTTTAGCGGGACATTCGGGCAGTACTTC. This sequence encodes CASSLVFSGTFGQYF.

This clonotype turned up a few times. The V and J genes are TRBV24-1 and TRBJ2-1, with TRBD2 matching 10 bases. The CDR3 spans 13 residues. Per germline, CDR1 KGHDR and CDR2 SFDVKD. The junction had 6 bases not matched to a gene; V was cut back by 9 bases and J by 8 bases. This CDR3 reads CATGVAGGYEQFF. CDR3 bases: TGTGCCACCGGAGTAGCGGGGGGTTATGAGCAGTTCTTC.

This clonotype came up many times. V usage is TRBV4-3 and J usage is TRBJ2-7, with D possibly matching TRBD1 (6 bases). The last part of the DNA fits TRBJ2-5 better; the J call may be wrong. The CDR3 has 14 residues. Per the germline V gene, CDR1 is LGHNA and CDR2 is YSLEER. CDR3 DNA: TGCGCCAGCAGCGAAGGCAGGGGATCGGGGACCCAGTACTTC. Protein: CASSEGRGSGTQYF.

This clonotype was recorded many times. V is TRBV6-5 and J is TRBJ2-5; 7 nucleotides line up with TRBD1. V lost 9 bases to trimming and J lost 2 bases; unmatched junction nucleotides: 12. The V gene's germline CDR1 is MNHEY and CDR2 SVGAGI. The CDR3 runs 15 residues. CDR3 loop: CASITRQGGQETQYF. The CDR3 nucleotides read TGTGCCAGTATAACCCGACAGGGTGGGCAAGAGACCCAGTACTTC.